Given below is one T cell receptor (beta chain) in context. In its sample, this clonotype was seen many times. It lacks a known antigen. No much larger clone exists at a distance of one base, and base qualities are not known. The sample is drawn from a study of molecular identifiers for immune sequencing clone quantification (dated by TCRdb to between 2018 and 2020). In the study overall: For a replicate experiment, the RNA from either approximately 20,000 or 100,000 naive CD8 T cells was divided into five aliquots, and four of those aliquots went on to sequencing. The study was a methods study using CD8 T cells to benchmark molecular-identifier clustering-based TCR repertoire sequencing (MIDCIRS) and TCR RNA copy counting. What the research found in general, with its limitations: Highly expanded clone sizes could be underestimated because identical TCR molecules may share a barcode. Modeling indicated approximately 2.7 TCR RNA copies recovered per cell, compared with about 10 by digital PCR, which implies a capture efficiency of about 27%. Spiked-in Jurkat TCR RNA equal to a single cell's worth was reported to be detectable even within 1,100,000 naive CD8 T cells. When barcode sub-clustering was not used, chimeric consensus sequences inflated TCR diversity, with chimeras reaching as high as 47%. The naive libraries included spiked-in Jurkat TCR RNA (under eleven copies' worth), and this Jurkat TCR RNA is not part of the donor repertoire. In CMV-specific effector cells, clones with more than 20 RNA copies contained over 98% of molecules, whereas in naive cells such clones contained under 1% of molecules.

Via the germline V gene (reference sequence), CDR1 is DFQATT and CDR2 SNEGSKA. The cysteine opens and the phenylalanine closes a CDR3 of 13 amino acids. Of all the DNA, just the CDR3 is kept, 39 bases in frame from base 1. V is pared back by 6 bases and J by 5 bases, with 13 bases lying between the germline termini. Library preparation employed PCR. Sequencing used a NextSeq 500. Preparation of bulk TCR libraries followed a previously described approach, with the TCR primers listed in Table S5. The Qiagen AllPrep DNA/RNA kit was used to purify total RNA. Reads from multiple sequencing runs of the same library were pooled before analysis. The authors processed their data as follows. Only reads with exact TCR constant sequence were kept, trimmed to 150 nt, and grouped by their 12-nt molecular barcodes. Reads within each barcode group were sub-clustered using a 15% Levenshtein threshold, and quality-weighted consensus sequences were constructed for each RNA molecule. Non-functional sequences were filtered out, along with any lower-count sequence sitting one edit away from another sequence. Based on a fit of two negative binomial distributions, barcode sub-clusters having less than 20% of the maximum read count were discarded. TCRdb cleaned the public reads at Q25 with fastp, built clones with MiXCR and kept in-frame beta chains. A single entry per CDR3 protein holds the most common genes and DNA from its merged rows. For this entry, the V and J calls and clone size follow TCRdb and not the study's own pipeline. This sample holds some 10,000 distinct CDR3 sequences; about a fifth were observed only once. Clones ranked in the top ten supply 1.4% to 1.5% of the sample.

Libraries of naive CD8 T cells were built from anywhere between about 17,000 and 1,000,000 sorted cells, with 10%, 30% or 50% of the purified RNA used. On a BD FACSAria II, naive CD8 T cells were FACS-sorted as CD8+CD4-CCR7+CD45RA+ and collected into RLT Plus buffer. To test detection sensitivity, Jurkat RNA equal to some 11 TCR copies was added to samples of about 19,000-1,100,000 naive CD8 T cells. Enrichment of CD8 T cells was done with RosetteSep CD8+ T Cell Enrichment Cocktail plus Ficoll-Paque, and ACK red cell lysis came afterward. The receptor was isolated from a human donor in good health. Some libraries in this study had Jurkat cell RNA spiked in. The sample comprised naive CD8+ T cells from blood, with Jurkat cell RNA spiked in. The cell subset or site label for this specimen denotes: FACS-sorted CD8+CD4-CCR7+CD45RA+ naive T cells. The chain was built from TRBV20-1 and TRBJ2-2; TRBD1 is perhaps the D gene, given 6 matching bases. The bases read TGCAGTGCATCGACAGGAGAGACCGGGGAGCTGTTTTTT. Its coded protein is CSASTGETGELFF.